This is a list of T cell receptor beta chains from one sample in a study of T cells in localized non-small cell lung cancer. TCRdb keeps only in-frame clones here, not all; method: immunoSEQ multiplex PCR. The top ten clones hold approximately 4.7% of a sample with about 62,000 clones, roughly four fifths of them seen once. Sample: PBMCs, taken before any cancer treatment. All receptors come from a man between 40 and 70 years old with stage II lung adenocarcinoma. The CDR3 runs from the conserved cysteine through the conserved F or W. D genes are given only for firm matches. Where a row states a size, it is once, few, many or the class of an expanded clone; other rows omit it.

D,V,J,size,CDR3,DNA
.,TRBV30,TRBJ2-5,.,CAWSRSETQYF,TGTGCCTGGAGTAGGTCGGAGACCCAGTACTTC
TRBD2,TRBV29-1,TRBJ2-5,.,CSVGLAGRETQYF,TGCAGCGTTGGACTAGCGGGACGGGAGACCCAGTACTTC
TRBD1,TRBV25-1,TRBJ1-2,.,CASSTGTGVYYGYTF,TGTGCCAGCAGTACCGGGACAGGGGTCTACTATGGCTACACCTTC
.,TRBV5-8,TRBJ2-7,.,CASSPLRVIGYEQYF,TGTGCCAGCAGCCCACTCAGGGTTATCGGGTACGAGCAGTACTTC
.,TRBV5-4,TRBJ1-1,.,CASSEEGDTEAFF,TGTGCCAGCAGCGAAGAGGGGGACACTGAAGCTTTCTTT
TRBD2,TRBV7-2,TRBJ2-1,.,CASSFEALAGLNYNEQFF,TGTGCCAGCAGCTTTGAGGCCCTAGCGGGGCTGAATTACAATGAGCAGTTCTTC
.,TRBV30,TRBJ1-1,.,CAWSVLHGSTEAFF,TGTGCCTGGAGTGTACTCCACGGGAGCACTGAAGCTTTCTTT
.,TRBV27,TRBJ1-4,.,CASSTRGEKLFF,TGTGCCAGCAGTACAAGGGGGGAAAAACTGTTTTTT
TRBD1,TRBV19,TRBJ1-1,once,CASSPSDRRNTEAFF,TGTGCCAGTAGTCCCTCGGACAGGAGGAACACTGAAGCTTTCTTT
.,TRBV10-3,TRBJ2-7,.,CAISRGYEQYF,TGTGCCATCAGTAGGGGCTACGAGCAGTACTTC
.,TRBV19,TRBJ1-5,.,CASSSPTGWDQPQHF,TGTGCCAGTAGTTCTCCTACGGGGTGGGATCAGCCCCAGCATTTT
.,TRBV5-4,TRBJ2-3,.,CASSLEGTRGVTQYF,TGTGCCAGCAGCTTGGAGGGTACTAGGGGGGTTACGCAGTATTTT
.,TRBV30,TRBJ1-6,once,CAWSPGTDNSPLHF,TGTGCCTGGAGCCCCGGGACTGATAATTCACCCCTCCACTTT
TRBD1,TRBV7-3,TRBJ1-1,few,CASSLSGGSTEAFF,TGTGCCAGCAGCTTATCAGGGGGGTCCACTGAAGCTTTCTTT
TRBD2,TRBV4-3,TRBJ2-1,.,CASSQRLASYNEQFF,TGCGCCAGCAGCCAGAGACTAGCGTCTTACAATGAGCAGTTCTTC
TRBD1,TRBV5-6,TRBJ2-5,.,CASSPLDRLEETQYF,TGTGCCAGCAGCCCATTGGACAGGTTGGAAGAGACCCAGTACTTC
.,TRBV6-5,TRBJ2-7,.,CASRGTAPYEQYF,TGTGCCAGCAGGGGGACGGCGCCCTACGAGCAGTACTTC
TRBD2,TRBV2,TRBJ2-1,.,CASSWRGLAGRDEQFF,TGTGCCAGCTCCTGGAGGGGACTAGCGGGCCGTGATGAGCAGTTCTTC